This passage covers 32 T cell receptor beta chains from one sample sequenced in a study of blood T cell repertoires in COVID-19. The repertoire was sequenced with immunoSEQ multiplex PCR; TCRdb's copy has only in-frame clones and lacks some. The sample yields about 270,000 clones, approximately 90% seen once. Sequenced: PBMCs or T cells enriched from blood (not recorded which). The origin of the receptors is a middle-aged man who had been exposed to COVID-19.

This clone was picked up one time. The genes are TRBV19 and TRBJ1-2; TRBD1 matches at 8 bases. Germline values: CDR1 LNHDA, CDR2 SQIVND (reference sequence). This CDR3 spans 16 amino acids. Losses at the gene ends were 4 bases for V and 4 bases for J; bases not matched to a gene: 11. The chain's CDR3 is CASSKPPDRESYGYTF. CDR3 nucleotides: TGTGCCAGTAGTAAGCCCCCGGACAGGGAAAGCTATGGCTACACCTTC.

The gene calls are TRBV7-9 and TRBJ1-3; no reliable D call. Germline V gives CDR1 SEHNR, CDR2 FQNEAQ (reference sequence). V was cut by 5 bases and J by 2 bases, with 13 bases left in between. The CDR3 is 15 residues long. DNA for the CDR3: TGTGCCAGCAGCCAAACCACCGGGGCTGGAAACACCATATATTTT. Residues: CASSQTTGAGNTIYF.

The gene calls are TRBV3-1 (or the pseudogene TRBV3-2) and TRBJ2-3; 8 bases line up with TRBD1. Per germline, CDR1 LGHDT and CDR2 YNNKEL (reference sequence). Trimming took 1 base from V and 4 from J; bases not matched to a gene: 13. The CDR3 totals 18 residues. The CDR3 loop is CASSQALGQGALADTQYF. CDR3 coding DNA: TGTGCCAGCAGCCAAGCATTGGGGCAGGGGGCGTTGGCAGATACGCAGTATTTT.

V is TRBV21-1 and J is TRBJ2-5; the D call of TRBD2 is as the table states it, not checked on the DNA. TRBV21-1 is a known pseudogene. The CDR3 is 16 amino acids. CDR3 protein: CASSKGAGNIEETQYF. The CDR3 nucleotides are TGTGCCAGCAGCAAAGGTGCCGGGAACATTGAAGAGACCCAGTACTTC.

Only one count was recorded for this clone. The genes are TRBV5-4 and TRBJ1-1, with D perhaps matching TRBD1 (5 bases). Germline V gene lookup returns CDR1 SGHNT and CDR2 YYREEE (reference sequence). The CDR3 covers 15 residues. V lost 2 bases to trimming and J lost 0 bases, with 11 bases between them. CDR3 DNA: TGTGCCAGCAGCTTAAAGGCAGGGATGAACACTGAAGCTTTCTTT. Translated: CASSLKAGMNTEAFF.

Only one count was recorded for this clone. The chain links TRBV5-6 to TRBJ2-4; D might be TRBD1 (5 bases). The CDR3 loop spans 14 amino acids. The V gene lost 3 bases and the J gene lost 2 bases, with 9 bases spanning the gap. Germline V gene lookup returns CDR1 SGHDT and CDR2 YYEEEE. CDR3 DNA: TGTGCCAGCAGCTCGACAGAAACCAAAAACATTCAGTACTTC. It is translated as CASSSTETKNIQYF.

V usage is TRBV5-6 and J usage is TRBJ1-1; D is undetermined. From germline, CDR1 is SGHDT and CDR2 YYEEEE. CDR3 size: 17 residues. V lost 3 bases to trimming and J lost 1 base, with 19 bases between them. The CDR3 sequence: CASSSLKQTAGNTEAFF. CDR3 nucleotides: TGTGCCAGCAGCTCTCTAAAACAGACCGCAGGGAACACTGAAGCTTTCTTT.

CDR3 in amino acids: CASSATPPSDEQYF. CDR3 in DNA: TGTGCCAGTAGTGCCACCCCCCCTAGCGACGAGCAGTACTTC. The chain couples TRBV19 to TRBJ2-7; D might be TRBD2 (6 bases). This CDR3 is 14 amino acids long. V lost 5 bases and J lost 5, with 16 bases in between. Per germline, CDR1 LNHDA and CDR2 SQIVND (reference sequence).

V usage is TRBV7-9 and J usage is TRBJ2-7; D perhaps matches TRBD2 (6 bases). Germline CDR1 SEHNR, CDR2 FQNEAQ (reference sequence). The CDR3 loop spans 17 amino acids. V dropped 0 bases and J dropped 0 bases, with 15 bases sitting between them. This CDR3 reads CASSLAHRLEDSYEQYF. CDR3 nucleotides: TGTGCCAGCAGCTTAGCGCACAGACTAGAAGACTCCTACGAGCAGTACTTC.

The chain employs TRBV5-4 and TRBJ1-1, with D perhaps TRBD1 (5 bases). This CDR3 contains 12 residues. The V gene's germline CDR1 is SGHNT and CDR2 YYREEE (reference sequence). V was pared by 1 base and J by 8 bases, with 9 bases between. This chain's CDR3 is CASSLSDREAFF. DNA of the CDR3: TGTGCCAGCAGCTTGTCCGACAGAGAAGCTTTCTTT.

This chain joins TRBV5-1 and TRBJ2-7; 9 nucleotides align to TRBD2. This CDR3 is built from 14 residues. Germline V gene sequence: CDR1 SGHRS, CDR2 YFSETQ. After removal of 0 bases from V and 4 bases from J, the junction contained 2 bases not matched to a gene. The CDR3 is CASSLGAGGYEQYF. For the CDR3, the DNA is TGCGCCAGCAGCTTGGGAGCGGGAGGATACGAGCAGTACTTC.

This chain joins TRBV7-9 and TRBJ1-4; TRBD1 might be the D (6 bases). Deletions cut 4 bases from V and 4 bases from J, with 10 bases between. CDR3 length: 14 residues. From germline, CDR1 is SEHNR and CDR2 FQNEAQ (reference sequence). CDR3 sequence (DNA): TGTGCCAGCAGCTCGACAGGAGTTAATGAAAAACTGTTTTTT. Encoded protein: CASSSTGVNEKLFF.

V is TRBV4-1 and J is TRBJ2-3; TRBD1 is a possible D gene (5 bases). CDR3 length: 16 amino acids. V shed 1 base and J shed 0 bases, with 11 bases lying between them. Per germline, CDR1 MGHRA and CDR2 YSYEKL. This chain's CDR3 is CASSQGAGHSTDTQYF. The CDR3 DNA reads TGCGCCAGCAGCCAAGGGGCAGGGCATAGCACAGATACGCAGTATTTT.

The rearrangement links TRBV15 to TRBJ1-5; tentative D call: TRBD1 (6 bases). Between the trimmed V and J ends, which lost 0 bases and 4 bases, there was a span of 10 bases. Per the germline V gene, CDR1 is LNHNV and CDR2 is YYDKDF (reference sequence). This CDR3 spans 15 amino acids. The CDR3 loop reads CATSRDRGPNQPQHF. DNA for the CDR3: TGTGCCACCAGCAGAGACAGGGGCCCTAATCAGCCCCAGCATTTT. Variable domain in full (rest from reference TRBV15 and TRBJ1-5): DAMVIQNPRYQVTQFGKPVTLSCSQTLNHNVMYWYQQKSSQAPKLLFHYYDKDFNNEADTPDNFQSRRPNTSFCFLDIRSPGLGDTAMYLCATSRDRGPNQPQHFGDGTRLSIL.

J is TRBJ2-7 and V is TRBV12-3 or TRBV12-4; the D gene is possibly TRBD2 (5 bases). The CDR3 extends over 13 amino acids. Trimming shortened V by 3 bases and J by 5 bases, and 11 bases separated the two germline ends. CDR3 amino acids: CASSLVGSDEQYF. The CDR3 nucleotides are TGTGCCAGCAGTTTGGTGGGTAGCGACGAGCAGTACTTC.

V is TRBV12-3 or TRBV12-4 and J is TRBJ1-2; 7 nucleotides agree with TRBD1. Unmatched junction bases numbered 0, after V lost 4 bases and J lost 4 bases. There are 12 residues in the CDR3. The CDR3 reads CASSWDSYGYTF. CDR3 DNA sequence: TGTGCCAGCAGTTGGGACAGCTATGGCTACACCTTC.

The V and J genes are TRBV5-5 and TRBJ1-1; D is uncertain. The CDR3 is 16 residues long. In germline, CDR1 is SGHKS, CDR2 YYEKEE (reference sequence). Trimming took 4 bases from V and 2 from J, leaving 18 bases between them. The CDR3 spells CASSIKREIKNTEAFF. CDR3 sequence (DNA): TGTGCCAGCAGCATAAAGAGAGAAATTAAAAACACTGAAGCTTTCTTT.

The rearrangement links TRBV30 to TRBJ1-5; D unresolved. V lost 1 base and J 3 bases, leaving 7 bases between the germline ends. This CDR3 spans 13 amino acids. The germline V gene has CDR1 GTSNPN and CDR2 SVGIG (reference sequence). The CDR3 reads CAWSGHFNQPQHF. The DNA of the CDR3 is TGTGCCTGGAGTGGACATTTCAATCAGCCCCAGCATTTT.

Only a few counts were recorded for this clone. The chain uses TRBV4-1 and TRBJ1-1; 8 nucleotides match TRBD1. The CDR3 consists of 19 residues. With 1 base clipped from V and 0 bases from J, the junction kept 13 bases outside the gene matches. Germline V CDR1 and CDR2: MGHRA, YSYEKL. This chain's CDR3 is CASSQGRGRGPQMNTEAFF. CDR3 nucleotides: TGCGCCAGCAGCCAAGGACGGGGCAGGGGGCCACAGATGAACACTGAAGCTTTCTTT.

The genes are TRBV19 and TRBJ2-7, with 10 bases identical to TRBD2. This CDR3 is 16 amino acids long. The junction had 5 bases not matched to a gene; V was cut back by 1 base and J by 2 bases. Germline CDR1 LNHDA, CDR2 SQIVND (reference sequence). CDR3 in amino acids: CASSIASGSLTYEQYF. DNA for the CDR3: TGTGCCAGTAGTATAGCTAGCGGGAGCCTAACCTACGAGCAGTACTTC.

The genes are TRBV3-1 (or the pseudogene TRBV3-2) and TRBJ1-6, with no clear D. The CDR3 is 16 amino acids. Trimming pared 4 bases from V and 3 bases from J, leaving 13 bases between. In germline, CDR1 is LGHDT, CDR2 YNNKEL (reference sequence). The CDR3 nucleotides are TGTGCCAGCAGCCTTGCCGGGGTCCTCTATAATTCACCCCTCCACTTT. This codes for CASSLAGVLYNSPLHF.

J is TRBJ1-1 and V is TRBV15; TRBD1 might be the D (6 bases). Germline values: CDR1 LNHNV, CDR2 YYDKDF (reference sequence). This CDR3 region has 13 residues. With 8 bases removed from V and 4 bases from J, the gap between germline ends came to 14 bases. The CDR3 here is CATVPGDGTEAFF. CDR3 bases: TGTGCCACCGTCCCAGGGGATGGCACTGAAGCTTTCTTT.

This chain joins TRBV9 and TRBJ2-1; maybe TRBD1 (5 bases). The CDR3 totals 16 residues. V was cut by 0 bases and J by 8 bases, with 18 bases left in between. Germline V gives CDR1 SGDLS, CDR2 YYNGEE. CDR3 region: CASSVVSQGIGHEQFF. CDR3 in DNA: TGTGCCAGCAGCGTAGTTAGTCAGGGTATTGGTCATGAGCAGTTCTTC.

J is TRBJ2-2 and V is TRBV5-5; D remains ambiguous. V was cut by 6 bases and J by 5 bases, with 5 bases left in between. The CDR3 has 11 amino acids. Germline V CDR1 and CDR2: SGHKS, YYEKEE (reference sequence). The CDR3 sequence: CASTRTGELFF. The CDR3 coding sequence is TGTGCCAGCACCCGGACCGGGGAGCTGTTTTTT.

This chain links TRBV27 with TRBJ2-1; maybe TRBD1 (5 bases). This CDR3 has 19 amino acids. The germline V and J ends were trimmed by 5 bases and 0 bases, with 23 bases remaining between them. The germline gives CDR1 MNHEY, CDR2 SMNVEV (reference sequence). The CDR3 here is CASSSFNLFQGTSYNEQFF. The CDR3 DNA sequence: TGTGCCAGCAGTAGTTTCAACCTCTTTCAGGGTACCTCCTACAATGAGCAGTTCTTC.

The chain has TRBV28 and TRBJ2-1, with a tentative D call TRBD2 (5 bases). The CDR3 is 12 amino acids. Deletions cut 3 bases from V and 8 bases from J, with 8 bases between. From germline, CDR1 is MDHEN and CDR2 SYDVKM. CDR3 sequence reads: CASSFASYEQFF. CDR3 sequence (DNA): TGTGCCAGCAGTTTCGCTAGCTATGAGCAGTTCTTC.

The chain recombines TRBV11-3 with TRBJ1-2; D perhaps matches TRBD1 (5 bases). CDR1 and CDR2 from the germline V gene are SGHNT and YENEEA. V was shortened by 0 bases and J by 2 bases, with 10 bases between the two germline ends. There are 15 residues in the CDR3. The CDR3 DNA is TGTGCCAGCAGCTTAGATGTTGCAGGGAACTATGGCTACACCTTC. It encodes CASSLDVAGNYGYTF.

This chain joins TRBV6-5 and TRBJ1-2; unclear D gene. This CDR3 is built from 15 residues. V was pared by 5 bases and J by 5 bases, with 18 bases between. The germline V gene has CDR1 MNHEY and CDR2 SVGAGI. The chain's CDR3 is CASSPPVPGGYGYTF. The CDR3 DNA reads TGTGCCAGCAGTCCTCCGGTCCCCGGCGGGTATGGCTACACCTTC.

The chain uses TRBV6-2 or TRBV6-3 and TRBJ2-3; no definite D call. V lost 0 bases and J lost 2, with 12 bases in between. Germline V gene data show CDR1 as MNHEY and CDR2 as SVGEGT. The CDR3 is made up of 16 amino acids. CDR3 protein: CASSYSSQLYTDTQYF. CDR3 DNA: TGTGCCAGCAGTTACTCCTCTCAGTTATACACAGATACGCAGTATTTT.

The rearrangement joins TRBV12-5 to TRBJ1-2, with D tentatively TRBD1 (5 bases). The length of the CDR3 is 15 residues. V lost 3 bases, J lost 0 bases, and 11 bases lay in between. The germline gives CDR1 LGHNT, CDR2 FRNRAP. CDR3 residues: CASGFHRYTNYGYTF. The CDR3 DNA reads as TGTGCTAGTGGTTTTCACAGGTACACTAACTATGGCTACACCTTC. The full variable domain, rest sourced from reference TRBV12-5 and TRBJ1-2, is DARVTQTPRHKVTEMGQEVTMRCQPILGHNTVFWYRQTMMQGLELLAYFRNRAPLDDSGMPKDRFSAEMPDATLATLKIQPSEPRDSAVYFCASGFHRYTNYGYTFGSGTRLTVV.

The chain joins TRBV5-6 to TRBJ1-4; D is uncertain. V shed 1 base and J shed 11 bases, with 18 bases lying between them. The CDR3 has 15 amino acids. Germline V gene lookup returns CDR1 SGHDT and CDR2 YYEEEE. CDR3 residues: CASSLYREGGEKLFF. CDR3 bases: TGTGCCAGCAGCTTGTACCGGGAGGGTGGGGAGAAACTGTTTTTT.

This CDR3 reads CASSYNRNGELFF. CDR3 DNA sequence: TGTGCCAGCAGTTACAACAGAAACGGGGAGCTGTTTTTT. This chain connects TRBV6-5 to TRBJ2-2, with D uncertain. The CDR3 is made up of 13 amino acids. CDR1 is MNHEY and CDR2 is SVGAGI in the germline V gene. Trimming removed 2 bases at V and 7 bases at J, with 8 bases between.